Each of the 4 T cell receptor beta chains below was sequenced from the same sample in a study of a mutant IDH1 vaccine in newly diagnosed glioma. The antigens these receptors bind are not known. The assay was immunoSEQ multiplex PCR, and TCRdb's table has in-frame clones only and misses some. This table holds 45,000 to 55,000 clones, over 65% found once. Time point given: week 35, safety follow-up. Doses comprised 300 ug of mutant IDH1 20-mer peptide each, plus topical imiquimod. The specimen was PBMCs, collected from a glioma patient whose treatment included an IDH1 peptide vaccine. These receptors were taken from a man in his forties with glioma.

This chain uses TRBV2 with TRBJ2-1; a weak D match, TRBD1 (6 bases). V lost 6 bases to trimming and J lost 0 bases, with 12 bases between them. This CDR3 region has 15 residues. Per germline, CDR1 SNHLY and CDR2 FYNNEI. CDR3 coding DNA: TGTGCCAGCAGCCGACAGGAGAGCTCCTACAATGAGCAGTTCTTC. It yields the protein CASSRQESSYNEQFF.

V is TRBV5-1 and J is TRBJ2-5, with TRBD1 as a possible D gene (6 bases). V shed 1 base and J shed 2 bases, with 15 bases lying between them. Germline values: CDR1 SGHRS, CDR2 YFSETQ. CDR3 length: 16 amino acids. CDR3 DNA: TGCGCCAGCAGCTTGACGGGACACCAACTACAAGAGACCCAGTACTTC. Its protein product is CASSLTGHQLQETQYF. Full variable domain (missing parts from reference TRBV5-1 and TRBJ2-5): KAGVTQTPRYLIKTRGQQVTLSCSPISGHRSVSWYQQTPGQGLQFLFEYFSETQRNKGNFPGRFSGRQFSNSRSEMNVSTLELGDSALYLCASSLTGHQLQETQYFGPGTRLLVL.

V gene TRBV2 combines with J gene TRBJ2-1; D remains ambiguous. In germline, CDR1 is SNHLY, CDR2 FYNNEI. Trimming pared 2 bases from V and 2 bases from J, leaving 1 base between. CDR3 length: 12 amino acids. The CDR3 DNA follows: TGTGCCAGCAGTGAACCCTACAATGAGCAGTTCTTC. Protein: CASSEPYNEQFF. The entire variable domain, with the rest obtained from reference TRBV2 and TRBJ2-1, is as follows: EPEVTQTPSHQVTQMGQEVILRCVPISNHLYFYWYRQILGQKVEFLVSFYNNEISEKSEIFDDQFSVERPDGSNFTLKIRSTKLEDSAMYFCASSEPYNEQFFGPGTRLTVL.

The chain recombines TRBV2 with TRBJ1-2; no clear D gene. Germline values: CDR1 SNHLY, CDR2 FYNNEI. The CDR3 runs 13 residues. The germline V and J ends were trimmed by 7 bases and 3 bases, with 12 bases remaining between them. The CDR3 nucleotides are TGTGCCAGCATCCCCGGAGGGTACTATGGCTACACCTTC. Translation: CASIPGGYYGYTF.